The present entry profiles one TCR beta chain with its context. No antigen is known for it. Antigen-specific CD4+ T cells expanded by the ViraFEST assay with viral peptide pools were then sequenced. CD4+ T cell isolation took place after more than eight days of culture. All participants had two doses of either the BNT162b2 or mRNA-1273 vaccine. This sample is part of a study of vaccination effects on CD4 cells after COVID-19. General observations from the study: Long after vaccination, the clones induced by infection and by vaccine shrank markedly in size.

The assay was immunoSEQ multiplex PCR, and TCRdb's table has in-frame clones only and misses some. The sample includes more than 65,000 clones, around 81% of them seen just once. This TCR was sampled from a human donor who received a COVID-19 vaccine. The sequencing used CD4+ T cells from PBMCs cultured with HCoV-229E spike peptides, collected after COVID-19 vaccination.

CDR3 sequence: CASSLTGSGGANEQFF. The CDR3 region has the DNA TGTGCCAGCAGCTTAACGGGTTCGGGGGGGGCGAATGAGCAGTTCTTC. The chain links TRBV7-3 to TRBJ2-1, with TRBD2 matching over 8 bases. V lost 0 bases to trimming and J lost 7 bases; unmatched junction nucleotides: 8. The CDR3 is made up of 16 amino acids. The germline gives CDR1 SGHTA, CDR2 FQGTGA.